Sequencing of this TCR beta chain was carried out in a study of blood T cell repertoires in COVID-19. Overall study context: Sites across the United States, Italy and Spain contributed samples from acute and convalescent COVID-19. T cells, B-cell-depleted T cells, or PBMCs supplied cDNA or gDNA.

The ends were cut back, 3 bases at V and 0 bases at J, with 7 bases in the middle. The CDR3 totals 13 residues. The germline V gene has CDR1 SGDLS and CDR2 YYNGEE. Authors' data handling: By means of reference gene primer amplification, nucleated cell counts were estimated. Here immunoSEQ multiplex PCR was the method, and the copy in TCRdb shows in-frame clones only, minus some. The V and J calls and the clone size are those of that table, but D and trimming were determined from the DNA. The sample consists of 100,000 to 150,000 clones, roughly 80% of them appearing once. This TCR was recovered from a human donor in a cohort sampled during active COVID-19. The V and J genes are TRBV9 and TRBJ2-7; D call uncertain. The sequencing sample was made of peripheral blood. The CDR3 region has the DNA TGTGCCAGCAGCGCGGCGGACTCCTACGAGCAGTACTTC. Translation: CASSAADSYEQYF.